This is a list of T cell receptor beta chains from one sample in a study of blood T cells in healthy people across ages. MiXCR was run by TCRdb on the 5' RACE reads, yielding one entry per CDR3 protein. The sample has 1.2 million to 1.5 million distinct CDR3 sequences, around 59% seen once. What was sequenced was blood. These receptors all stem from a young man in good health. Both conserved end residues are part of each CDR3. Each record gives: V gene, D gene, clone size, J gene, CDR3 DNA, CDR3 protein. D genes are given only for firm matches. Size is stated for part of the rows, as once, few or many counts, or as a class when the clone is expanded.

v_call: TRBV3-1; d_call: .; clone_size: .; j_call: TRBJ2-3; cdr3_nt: TGTGCCAGCAGCCAATCAGGGGCTAGCACAGATACGCAGTATTTT; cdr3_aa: CASSQSGASTDTQYF
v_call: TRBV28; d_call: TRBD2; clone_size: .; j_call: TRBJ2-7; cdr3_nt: TGTGCCAGCAGTACATTAGCGGGAGAGCGCGAGCAGTACTTC; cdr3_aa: CASSTLAGEREQYF
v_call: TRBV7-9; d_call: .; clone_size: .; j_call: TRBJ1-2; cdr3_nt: TGTGCCAGCAGTTCCTCCCACTATGGCTACACCTTC; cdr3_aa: CASSSSHYGYTF
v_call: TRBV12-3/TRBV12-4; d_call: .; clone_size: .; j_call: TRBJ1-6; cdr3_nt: TGTGCCAGCAGTTACCAGGGGAATCATTCACCCCTCCACTTT; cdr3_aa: CASSYQGNHSPLHF
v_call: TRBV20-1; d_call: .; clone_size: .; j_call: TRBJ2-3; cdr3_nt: TGCAGTGCTAGAGATCTCCGGGGGGCGGGCACAGATACGCAGTATTTT; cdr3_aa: CSARDLRGAGTDTQYF
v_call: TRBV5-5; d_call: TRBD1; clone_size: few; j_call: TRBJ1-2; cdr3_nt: TGTGCCAGCAGCTTGGACAGGGGGCAGGGTGGCTACACCTTC; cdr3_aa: CASSLDRGQGGYTF
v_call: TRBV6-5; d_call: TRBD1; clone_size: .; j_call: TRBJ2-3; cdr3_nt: TGTGCCAGCAGTCTACAGGGGGCAGTCGGCACAGATACGCAGTATTTT; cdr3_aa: CASSLQGAVGTDTQYF
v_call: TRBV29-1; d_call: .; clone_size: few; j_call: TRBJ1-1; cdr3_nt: TGCAGCGGCAGCCTTAGTAACAGTGAGAACACTGAAGCTTTCTTT; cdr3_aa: CSGSLSNSENTEAFF
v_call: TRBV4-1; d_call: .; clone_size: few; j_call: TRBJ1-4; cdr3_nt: TGCGCCAGCAGCCAAGATTCCCCCCCGGAGGGTGAAAAACTGTTTTTT; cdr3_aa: CASSQDSPPEGEKLFF
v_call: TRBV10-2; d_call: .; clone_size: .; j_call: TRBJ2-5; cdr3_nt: TGCGCCAGCAGTGAGGTACGGCCGCAAGAGACCCAGTACTTC; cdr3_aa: CASSEVRPQETQYF
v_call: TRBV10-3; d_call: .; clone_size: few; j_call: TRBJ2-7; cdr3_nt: TGTGCCATCATGAGACCCCCCTTCTACGAGCAGTACTTC; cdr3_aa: CAIMRPPFYEQYF
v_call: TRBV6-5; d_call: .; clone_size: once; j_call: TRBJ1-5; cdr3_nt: TGTGCCAGCAGTTACTCGGTCCATAGCAATCAGCCCCAGCATTTT; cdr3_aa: CASSYSVHSNQPQHF
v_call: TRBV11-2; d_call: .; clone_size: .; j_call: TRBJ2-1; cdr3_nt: TGTGCCAGCAGCTTAGTTGCTTGGGATGAGCAGTTCTTC; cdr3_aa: CASSLVAWDEQFF
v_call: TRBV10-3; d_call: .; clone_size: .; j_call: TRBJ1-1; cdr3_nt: TGTGCCATCAGTGGAGACAGTGATGAAGCTTTCTTT; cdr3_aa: CAISGDSDEAFF
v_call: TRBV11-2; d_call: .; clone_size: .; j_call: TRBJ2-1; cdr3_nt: TGTGCCAGCAGCTTAGGGTCTGCTGGGGTGCCCAGCTCCTACAATGAGCAGTTCTTC; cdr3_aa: CASSLGSAGVPSSYNEQFF
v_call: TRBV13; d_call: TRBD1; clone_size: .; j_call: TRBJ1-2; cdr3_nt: TGTGCCAGCAGCTACAGGGGAGGGGACTATGGCTACACCTTC; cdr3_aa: CASSYRGGDYGYTF
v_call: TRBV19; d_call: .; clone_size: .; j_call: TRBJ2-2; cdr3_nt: TGTGCCAGTAGTATGGAGCGCGGGGCTGGGGAGCTGTTTTTT; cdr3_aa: CASSMERGAGELFF
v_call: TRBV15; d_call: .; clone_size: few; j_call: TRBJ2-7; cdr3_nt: TGTGCCACCAGCAGAGTGGGGCTAGTCACCTACGAGCAGTACTTC; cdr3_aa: CATSRVGLVTYEQYF
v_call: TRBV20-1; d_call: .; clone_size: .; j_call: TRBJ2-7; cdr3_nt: TGCAGTGCTAGTGGGGACAAGGCCTACGAGCAGTACTTC; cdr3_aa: CSASGDKAYEQYF
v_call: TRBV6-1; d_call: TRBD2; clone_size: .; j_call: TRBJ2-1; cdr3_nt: TGTGCCAGCAGTGGTAGCGGGAGGCTGGATGAGCAGTTCTTC; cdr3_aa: CASSGSGRLDEQFF
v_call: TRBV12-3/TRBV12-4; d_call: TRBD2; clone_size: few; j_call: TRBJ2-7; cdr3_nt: TGTGCCAGCAGTCCCAAACTAGCGGGGGGCTACGAGCAGTACTTC; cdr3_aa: CASSPKLAGGYEQYF
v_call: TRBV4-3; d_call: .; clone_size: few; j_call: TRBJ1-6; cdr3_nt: TGCGCCAGCAGCCAAGTGACCCAGGGAGATTCACCCCTCCACTTT; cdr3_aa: CASSQVTQGDSPLHF
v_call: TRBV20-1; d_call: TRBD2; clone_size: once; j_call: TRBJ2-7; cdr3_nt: TGCAGTGCTAAAGGACGGCGGGGGGCCTACGAGCAGTACTTC; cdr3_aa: CSAKGRRGAYEQYF
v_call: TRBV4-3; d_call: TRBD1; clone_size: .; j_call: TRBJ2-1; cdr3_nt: TGCGCCAGCAGCCAACGTCCGGGACAGGGATACAATGAGCAGTTCTTC; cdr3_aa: CASSQRPGQGYNEQFF
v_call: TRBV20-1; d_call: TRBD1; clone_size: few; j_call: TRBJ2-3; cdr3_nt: TGCAGTGCTAGAGATCGCCCCCAGGGGGCCCGCACAGATACGCAGTATTTT; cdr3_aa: CSARDRPQGARTDTQYF
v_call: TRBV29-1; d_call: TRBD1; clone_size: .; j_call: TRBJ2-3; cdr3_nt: TGCAGCGCCCTCCGGGACAGGGCCGTGGATACGCAGTATTTT; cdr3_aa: CSALRDRAVDTQYF
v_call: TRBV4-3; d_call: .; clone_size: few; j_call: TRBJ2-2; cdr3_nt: TGCGCCAGCAGCCAATCCGGGACTTTATCGACCGGGGAGCTGTTTTTT; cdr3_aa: CASSQSGTLSTGELFF
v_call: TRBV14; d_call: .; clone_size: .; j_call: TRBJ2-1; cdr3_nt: TGTGCCAGCAGCCCGGGTCTAGCGCGTCGGAATGAGCAGTTCTTC; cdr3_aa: CASSPGLARRNEQFF